These 23 T cell receptor beta chains were all obtained from the same sample, sequenced in a study of low-dose radiotherapy and immunotherapy resistance in tumors. Time point denoted: after trial treatment. Treatment: LDRT plus nivolumab, ipilimumab, low-dose cyclophosphamide and aspirin (RACIN trial). TRAV- and TRBV-specific primers were used for first-strand cDNA, which covered alpha and beta chains. With a constant-region primer and a V-primer adapter, TCRs were subjected to 20 PCR cycles of amplification. TCRdb processed the reads anew with MiXCR; each CDR3 protein has one entry. Among 100,000 or so distinct CDR3 sequences, roughly 20% were seen once, and the ten largest hold about 4%. Sample: PBMCs, taken after low-dose radiotherapy plus immunotherapy. Every receptor here comes from a male donor with prostate cancer.

This clonotype came up many times. This chain links TRBV20-1 with TRBJ2-5; TRBD1 matches 7 bases. The CDR3 consists of 11 residues. J gave up 5 bases and V 3 bases, and 0 bases lay outside the gene matches. Germline values: CDR1 DFQATT, CDR2 SNEGSKA (reference sequence). DNA for the CDR3: TGCAGTGCTAGGGACAGGGAGACCCAGTACTTC. Translating gives CSARDRETQYF.

This clonotype was observed at least ten times. V usage is TRBV19 and J usage is TRBJ2-5, with 7 bases identical to TRBD1. The V gene end was trimmed by 8 bases and the J gene end by 7 bases; junction bases not matched to a gene: 16. Germline loops: CDR1 LNHDA, CDR2 SQIVND (reference sequence). The CDR3 is made up of 15 amino acids. The DNA of the CDR3 is TGTGCCAGTGGGCCCGGTGGCCAGGGGGACGGGACCCAGTACTTC. This gives the protein CASGPGGQGDGTQYF. Complete variable domain (other parts from reference TRBV19 and TRBJ2-5): DGGITQSPKYLFRKEGQNVTLSCEQNLNHDAMYWYRQDPGQGLRLIYYSQIVNDFQKGDIAEGYSVSREKKESFPLTVTSAQKNPTAFYLCASGPGGQGDGTQYFGPGTRLLVL.

This clonotype was counted at least ten times. This sequence joins TRBV6-6 and TRBJ2-3; D is unclear. Trimming took 5 bases from V and 4 from J, leaving 13 bases between them. Germline assignment: CDR1 MNHNY and CDR2 SVGAGI (reference sequence). The CDR3 has 14 residues. The CDR3 bases are TGTGCCAGCAGTCCAAATAACGAGCCAGATACGCAGTATTTT. Its protein product is CASSPNNEPDTQYF.

This chain connects TRBV12-2 to TRBJ1-5. TRBV12-2 corresponds to a pseudogene. The CDR3 extends over 17 amino acids. CDR3 bases: TGTGCAAGTCGCTTAGATCCCCAATCCCACCACAATCAGCCCCAGCATTTT. Its protein product is CASRLDPQSHHNQPQHF.

This clonotype was recorded at least ten times. This chain links TRBV11-2 with TRBJ2-5; D not certain. The germline CDR1 and CDR2 sequences are SGHAT and FQNNGV. The CDR3 consists of 14 residues. Trimming pared 1 base from V and 1 base from J, leaving 7 bases between. DNA for the CDR3: TGTGCCAGCAGCTTAGGCCGAGGCCAAGAGACCCAGTACTTC. This sequence encodes CASSLGRGQETQYF.

This clonotype has ten or more counts. V gene TRBV5-1 combines with J gene TRBJ2-7; perhaps TRBD1 as D (5 bases). V lost 0 bases and J 6 bases, leaving 13 bases between the germline ends. Per germline, CDR1 SGHRS and CDR2 YFSETQ. This CDR3 comprises 14 residues. CDR3 coding DNA: TGCGCCAGCAGCTTGGGGCTGCAGGGCTCCGAGCAGTACTTC. It is translated as CASSLGLQGSEQYF.

There are a few counts of this clonotype. The chain combines TRBV7-6 with TRBJ2-5; 9 bases match TRBD2. Looked up from germline, CDR1 is SGHVS and CDR2 is FNYEAQ. V lost 5 bases and J lost 0; bases outside the gene matches: 10. This CDR3 region has 17 residues. The CDR3 region is CASSPPLERGDQETQYF. The CDR3 nucleotides read TGTGCCAGCAGCCCCCCTCTCGAGCGGGGGGACCAAGAGACCCAGTACTTC.

This clonotype was counted many times. This chain connects TRBV5-6 to TRBJ2-7; D call uncertain. The CDR3 totals 14 residues. In germline, CDR1 is SGHDT, CDR2 YYEEEE. Trimming stripped 2 bases from V and 1 base from J, with 10 bases between. The CDR3 sequence: CASSFSVRSYEQYF. The CDR3 nucleotides read TGTGCCAGCAGCTTTTCGGTCAGATCCTACGAGCAGTACTTC.

V gene TRBV27 combines with J gene TRBJ1-1; D is unresolved. Deletions cut 6 bases from V and 5 bases from J, with 10 bases between. CDR1 is MNHEY, CDR2 SMNVEV, per germline (reference sequence). The CDR3 is 12 residues long. The CDR3 coding sequence is TGTGCCAGCAGCCTTAAAGGAACTGAAGCTTTCTTT. It translates to CASSLKGTEAFF.

This clonotype was detected many times. The chain recombines TRBV9 with TRBJ2-3, with 7 bases identical to TRBD1. This CDR3 has 15 residues. Trimming removed 0 bases from V and 4 bases from J; junction bases left unmatched: 5. Germline assignment: CDR1 SGDLS and CDR2 YYNGEE. The CDR3 is CASSVASRGPDTQYF. Written as DNA, the CDR3 is TGTGCCAGCAGCGTAGCTTCAAGGGGGCCAGATACGCAGTATTTT.

This clonotype was found many times. The chain is built from TRBV14 and TRBJ2-2, with 7 bases lining up with TRBD1. This CDR3 is built from 12 residues. In germline, CDR1 is SGHDN, CDR2 FVKESK. The V and J ends lost 6 bases and 10 bases, in that order; junction bases with no gene match: 5. In nucleotides, the CDR3 is TGTGCCAGCAGTGCCCAGGGGGAGGAGCTGTTTTTT. It translates to CASSAQGEELFF.

In its sample, this clonotype was seen many times. V gene TRBV11-2 combines with J gene TRBJ2-2; weak D call: TRBD1 (6 bases). The CDR3 has 17 residues. Deletions cut 5 bases from V and 5 bases from J, with 21 bases between. CDR1 is SGHAT, CDR2 FQNNGV, per germline. This chain's CDR3 is CASSPPERGWRTGELFF. As DNA, the CDR3 is TGTGCCAGCAGCCCACCTGAGAGGGGGTGGAGAACCGGGGAGCTGTTTTTT.

The chain couples TRBV7-2 to TRBJ1-3; tentatively, D is TRBD1 (5 bases). Germline V gene data show CDR1 as SGHTA and CDR2 as FQGNSA. The ends were cut back, 2 bases at V and 0 bases at J, with 17 bases in the middle. The CDR3 has 18 amino acids. Here the CDR3 reads CASSLYPQGTTSGNTIYF. The DNA for the CDR3 is TGTGCCAGCAGCTTATATCCCCAGGGAACAACCTCTGGAAACACCATATATTTT.

The gene calls are TRBV20-1 and TRBJ2-7, with a possible D match to TRBD1 (5 bases). From germline, CDR1 is DFQATT and CDR2 SNEGSKA (reference sequence). This CDR3 is 13 amino acids long. V was clipped by 6 bases and J by 3 bases, with 15 bases between them. CDR3 bases: TGCAGTGCGACCGCCTGGCAGGGCTACGAGCAGTACTTC. Amino acids: CSATAWQGYEQYF.

Ten or more counts support this clonotype. This chain connects TRBV6-6 to TRBJ2-3, with no clear D. V was clipped by 6 bases and J by 7 bases, with 11 bases between them. Germline lookup yields CDR1 MNHNY and CDR2 SVGAGI (reference sequence). This CDR3 is 12 amino acids long. CDR3 nucleotide sequence: TGTGCCAGCAGAACAGACCAGTATACGCAGTATTTT. This codes for CASRTDQYTQYF.

In its sample, this clonotype was seen many times. V gene TRBV29-1 combines with J gene TRBJ2-1, with a possible D match to TRBD1 (6 bases). Germline CDR1 reads SQVTM; CDR2 reads ANQGSEA. Trimming pared 7 bases from V and 4 bases from J, leaving 17 bases between. The CDR3 extends over 14 amino acids. The CDR3 region has the DNA TGCAGCGCCGAAGGGGGAAGCCTTTACAATGAGCAGTTCTTC. This translates into CSAEGGSLYNEQFF.

This clonotype was seen many times. This chain connects TRBV7-9 to TRBJ2-6, with D possibly TRBD1 on 6 matching bases. Looked up from germline, CDR1 is SEHNR and CDR2 is FQNEAQ (reference sequence). Trimming removed 6 bases from V and 4 bases from J, with 13 bases in between. This CDR3 comprises 15 residues. The CDR3 DNA is TGTGCCAGCAGAAATACAGGGTTCGGGGCCAACGTCCTGACTTTC. Its protein is CASRNTGFGANVLTF.

This clonotype was observed at least ten times. J is TRBJ2-5 and V is TRBV6-6; D might be TRBD1 (5 bases). Germline V lookup: CDR1 MNHNY, CDR2 SVGAGI (reference sequence). The ends were cut back, 8 bases at V and 4 bases at J, with 14 bases in the middle. The CDR3 extends over 13 amino acids. The CDR3 DNA is TGTGCCAGCTGGGGCCAGGGTGGAGAGACCCAGTACTTC. Protein sequence: CASWGQGGETQYF.

As to this clonotype: The likely explanation is a read error, given a far larger clone one base away. The J gene is TRBJ2-7, the V gene TRBV3-1; 7 bases align to TRBD2. Trimming took 3 bases from V and 7 from J; bases not matched to a gene: 12. The CDR3 length is 15 residues. In germline, CDR1 is LGHDT, CDR2 YNNKEL (reference sequence). CDR3 sequence reads: CASSQKRGTYNEQYF. The CDR3 bases are TGTGCCAGCAGCCAGAAGCGGGGCACCTACAATGAGCAGTACTTC.

This clonotype came up many times. The chain couples TRBV18 to TRBJ2-7; D not certain. CDR1 is KGHSH and CDR2 is LQKENI in the germline V gene. V dropped 4 bases and J dropped 2 bases, with 9 bases sitting between them. The CDR3 consists of 13 residues. CDR3 nucleotides: TGTGCCAGCTCACAGGGTATAACCTACGAGCAGTACTTC. Its protein is CASSQGITYEQYF.

Ten or more counts support this clonotype. The chain joins TRBV5-1 to TRBJ2-5, with unresolved D. Germline CDR1 SGHRS, CDR2 YFSETQ. This CDR3 comprises 14 residues. Trimming shortened V by 0 bases and J by 1 base, and 7 bases separated the two germline ends. CDR3 in amino acids: CASSLGQVQETQYF. The CDR3 DNA is TGCGCCAGCAGCTTGGGGCAGGTCCAAGAGACCCAGTACTTC.

In this sample, this clonotype turned up many times. The chain joins TRBV3-1 to TRBJ2-2; 8 positions match TRBD1. Germline CDR1 and CDR2: LGHDT and YNNKEL (reference sequence). The CDR3 sequence is 17 residues long. With V trimmed by 0 bases and J by 5 bases, 8 bases remained unmatched. The CDR3 here is CASSQDQGGQATGELFF. DNA of the CDR3: TGTGCCAGCAGCCAAGATCAAGGGGGACAGGCGACCGGGGAGCTGTTTTTT.

The sample holds many counts of this clonotype. V is TRBV2 and J is TRBJ2-3; D is possibly TRBD2 (5 bases). The CDR3 contains 14 residues. V lost 4 bases to trimming and J lost 6 bases, with 14 bases between them. From germline, CDR1 is SNHLY and CDR2 FYNNEI. For the CDR3, the DNA is TGTGCCAGCAGTGGCCCTTTCGGGGAGGATACGCAGTATTTT. It specifies CASSGPFGEDTQYF.